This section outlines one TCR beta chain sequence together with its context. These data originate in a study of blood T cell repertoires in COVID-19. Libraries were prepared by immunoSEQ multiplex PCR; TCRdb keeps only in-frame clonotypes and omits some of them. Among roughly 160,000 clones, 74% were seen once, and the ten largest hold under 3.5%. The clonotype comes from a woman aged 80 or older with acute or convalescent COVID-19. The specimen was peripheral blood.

The CDR3 loop reads CASSWDTNSRGYTF. The CDR3 DNA follows: TGTGCCAGCTCATGGGACACAAATTCCCGTGGCTACACCTTC. The chain combines TRBV18 with TRBJ1-2; a weak D match, TRBD1 (6 bases). The CDR3 length is 14 residues. V lost 5 bases and J lost 7, with 17 bases in between. Germline loops: CDR1 KGHSH, CDR2 LQKENI. Supplemented by reference TRBV18 and TRBJ1-2, the full variable domain reads NAGVMQNPRHLVRRRGQEARLRCSPMKGHSHVYWYRQLPEEGLKFMVYLQKENIIDESGMPKERFSAEFPKEGPSILRIQQVVRGDSAAYFCASSWDTNSRGYTFGSGTRLTVV.